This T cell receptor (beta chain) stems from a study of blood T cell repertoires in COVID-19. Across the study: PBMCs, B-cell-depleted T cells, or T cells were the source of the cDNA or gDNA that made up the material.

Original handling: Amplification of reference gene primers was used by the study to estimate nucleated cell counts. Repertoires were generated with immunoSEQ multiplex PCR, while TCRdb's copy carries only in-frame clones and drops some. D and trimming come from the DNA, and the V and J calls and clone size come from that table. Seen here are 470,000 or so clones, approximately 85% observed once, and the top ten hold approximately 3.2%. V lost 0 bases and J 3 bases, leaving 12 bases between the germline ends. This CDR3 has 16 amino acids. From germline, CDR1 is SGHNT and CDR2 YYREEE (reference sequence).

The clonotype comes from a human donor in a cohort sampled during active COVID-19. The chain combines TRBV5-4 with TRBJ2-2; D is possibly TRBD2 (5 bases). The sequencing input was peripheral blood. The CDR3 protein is CASSLESGEDTGELFF. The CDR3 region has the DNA TGTGCCAGCAGCTTGGAAAGCGGAGAAGACACCGGGGAGCTGTTTTTT.